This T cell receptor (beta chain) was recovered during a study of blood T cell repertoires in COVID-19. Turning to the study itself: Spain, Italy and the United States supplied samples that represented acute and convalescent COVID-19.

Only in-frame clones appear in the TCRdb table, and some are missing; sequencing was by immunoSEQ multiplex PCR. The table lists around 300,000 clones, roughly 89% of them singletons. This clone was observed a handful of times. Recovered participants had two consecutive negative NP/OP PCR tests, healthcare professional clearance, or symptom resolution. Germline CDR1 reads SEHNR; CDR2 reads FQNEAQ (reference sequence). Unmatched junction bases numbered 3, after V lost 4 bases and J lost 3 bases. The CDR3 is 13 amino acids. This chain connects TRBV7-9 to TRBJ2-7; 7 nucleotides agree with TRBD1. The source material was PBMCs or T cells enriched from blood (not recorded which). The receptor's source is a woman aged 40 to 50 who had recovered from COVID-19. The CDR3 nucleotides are TGTGCCAGCAGCTCGACAGGGAACTACGAGCAGTACTTC. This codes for CASSSTGNYEQYF.